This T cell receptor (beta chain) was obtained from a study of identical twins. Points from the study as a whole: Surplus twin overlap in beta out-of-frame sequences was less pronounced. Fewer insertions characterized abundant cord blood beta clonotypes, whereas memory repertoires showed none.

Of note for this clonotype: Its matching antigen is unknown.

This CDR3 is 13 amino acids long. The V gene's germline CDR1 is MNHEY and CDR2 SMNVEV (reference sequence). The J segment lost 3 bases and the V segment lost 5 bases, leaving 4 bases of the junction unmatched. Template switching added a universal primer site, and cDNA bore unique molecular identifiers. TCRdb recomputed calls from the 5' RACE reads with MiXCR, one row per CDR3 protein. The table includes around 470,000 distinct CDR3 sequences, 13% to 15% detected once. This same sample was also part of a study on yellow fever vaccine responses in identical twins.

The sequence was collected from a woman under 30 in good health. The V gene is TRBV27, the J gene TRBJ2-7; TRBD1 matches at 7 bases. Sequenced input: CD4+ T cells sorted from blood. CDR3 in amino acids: CASSTGQVYEQYF. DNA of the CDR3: TGTGCCAGCAGTACAGGACAGGTCTACGAGCAGTACTTC.